A single TCR beta chain is shown here with its context. The target antigen is unknown. This entry belongs to a study of T cells expressing NK-cell markers. Background on the study: The TCR beta repertoires originated in sorted CD3+CD56+NKG2C+, CD3+CD56+NKG2C- and CD3+CD56-NKG2C+ T cells. HCMV seropositivity characterized seven of the eight sequenced donors, and seronegativity one.

A 5'RACE template switching approach incorporating UMIs was used to make TCR beta cDNA. TCRdb reanalyzed the 5' RACE reads and collapses them to one entry per CDR3 protein, without DNA. This sample's table has about 430,000 distinct CDR3 sequences. This CDR3 contains 13 residues. Germline V gives CDR1 KGHSH, CDR2 LQKENI. The study, taken as a whole, reports: Where a few donors were concerned, these clonotypes also led the CD3+CD56-NKG2C+ fraction.

The sequenced material came from blood T cells: a sorted CD56 or NKG2C T cell subset, CD4+ or CD8+ T cells, or bulk PBMC T cells (not recorded which). This TCR was sampled from a woman aged 50 to 65 in good health. The gene calls are TRBV18 and TRBJ2-1. The CDR3 sequence is CASSLESYNEQFF.